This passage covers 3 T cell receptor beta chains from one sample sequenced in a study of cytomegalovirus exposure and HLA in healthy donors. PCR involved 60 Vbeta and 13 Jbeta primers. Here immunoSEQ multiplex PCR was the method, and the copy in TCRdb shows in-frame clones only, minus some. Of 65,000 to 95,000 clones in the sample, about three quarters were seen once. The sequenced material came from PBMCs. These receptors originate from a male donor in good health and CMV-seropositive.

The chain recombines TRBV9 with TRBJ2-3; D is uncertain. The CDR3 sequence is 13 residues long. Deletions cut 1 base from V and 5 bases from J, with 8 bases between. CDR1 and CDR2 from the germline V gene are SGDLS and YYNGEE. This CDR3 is CASSVLVLDTQYF. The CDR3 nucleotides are TGTGCCAGCAGCGTACTTGTCTTAGATACGCAGTATTTT.

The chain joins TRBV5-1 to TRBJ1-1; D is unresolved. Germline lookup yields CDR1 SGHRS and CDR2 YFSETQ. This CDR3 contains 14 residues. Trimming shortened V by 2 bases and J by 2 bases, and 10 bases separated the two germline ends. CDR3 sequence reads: CASSLNSANTEAFF. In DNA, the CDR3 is TGCGCCAGCAGCTTAAACAGTGCAAACACTGAAGCTTTCTTT. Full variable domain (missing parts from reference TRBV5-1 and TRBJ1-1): KAGVTQTPRYLIKTRGQQVTLSCSPISGHRSVSWYQQTPGQGLQFLFEYFSETQRNKGNFPGRFSGRQFSNSRSEMNVSTLELGDSALYLCASSLNSANTEAFFGQGTRLTVV.

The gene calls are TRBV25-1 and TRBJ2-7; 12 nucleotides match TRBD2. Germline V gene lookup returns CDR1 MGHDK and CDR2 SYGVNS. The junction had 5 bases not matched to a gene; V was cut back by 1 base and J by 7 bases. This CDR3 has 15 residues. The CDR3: CASSESLAGGWEQYF. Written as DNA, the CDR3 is TGTGCCAGCAGTGAATCCCTAGCGGGAGGGTGGGAGCAGTACTTC.